The 30 T cell receptor beta chains in this list originate from one sample, sequenced in a study of blood T cell repertoires in COVID-19 (dated by TCRdb to the early 2020s). The library was made by the immunoSEQ multiplex PCR assay. TCRdb mirrors the immuneACCESS table, restricted to in-frame sequences. Some clones are absent from its copies; in checked studies, under half trace to an unresolved V gene, and the reason for the others is unknown. A total of about 82,000 clones appear in this sample, under 90% of them only once. The ten largest make up around 40% of the sample. Input material: peripheral blood. The receptors here all came from a man older than 75 with acute or convalescent COVID-19.

In its sample, this clone was seen once. The chain uses TRBV10-3 and TRBJ1-1; 8 positions match TRBD1. V dropped 3 bases and J dropped 4; count of bases not matched to a gene: 13. There are 17 residues in the CDR3. Germline V gene lookup returns CDR1 ENHRY and CDR2 SYGVKD. The CDR3 region has the DNA TGTGCCATCAGTGAATCCGCGACCCGACAGGGGTCCACTGAAGCTTTCTTT. Translation gives CAISESATRQGSTEAFF.

The chain employs TRBV5-5 and TRBJ1-6; D perhaps matches TRBD1 (5 bases). Trimming pared 0 bases from V and 7 bases from J, leaving 8 bases between. CDR3 length: 14 residues. CDR1 is SGHKS, CDR2 YYEKEE, per germline (reference sequence). The CDR3 DNA reads as TGTGCCAGCAGCTTGGACGGGGGGAATTCACCCCTCCACTTT. Translating it yields CASSLDGGNSPLHF. The entire variable domain, with the rest obtained from reference TRBV5-5 and TRBJ1-6, is as follows: DAGVTQSPTHLIKTRGQQVTLRCSPISGHKSVSWYQQVLGQGPQFIFQYYEKEERGRGNFPDRFSARQFPNYSSELNVNALLLGDSALYLCASSLDGGNSPLHFGNGTRLTVT.

The chain employs TRBV7-9 and TRBJ1-4, with D unresolved. Per germline, CDR1 SEHNR and CDR2 FQNEAQ (reference sequence). Trimming shortened V by 3 bases and J by 0 bases, and 5 bases separated the two germline ends. This CDR3 is built from 14 residues. The CDR3 bases are TGTGCCAGCAGCTTCGGGGCAACTAATGAAAAACTGTTTTTT. Its translation is CASSFGATNEKLFF.

V gene TRBV27 combines with J gene TRBJ2-2; 13 bases align to TRBD2. Trimming took 6 bases from V and 5 from J; bases not matched to a gene: 6. The CDR3 has 16 amino acids. CDR1 MNHEY and CDR2 SMNVEV come from the germline V gene (reference sequence). In nucleotides, the CDR3 is TGTGCCAGCAGCCCACTAGCGGGAGGGGGGACCGGGGAGCTGTTTTTT. This encodes CASSPLAGGGTGELFF.

This chain connects TRBV5-1 to TRBJ2-1, with 8 nucleotides matching TRBD1. With V trimmed by 4 bases and J by 5 bases, 14 bases remained unmatched. Germline values: CDR1 SGHRS, CDR2 YFSETQ. The CDR3 totals 17 residues. CDR3 nucleotide sequence: TGCGCCAGCAGCAGAGAAGTTTCCGGACAGGGAAACAATGAGCAGTTCTTC. Translated: CASSREVSGQGNNEQFF.

The chain carries TRBV5-6 and TRBJ2-2; weak D call: TRBD2 (6 bases). The CDR3 is made up of 16 amino acids. V was pared by 0 bases and J by 5 bases, with 14 bases between. Per germline, CDR1 SGHDT and CDR2 YYEEEE. The CDR3 region is CASSLEGGAWTGELFF. The CDR3 coding sequence is TGTGCCAGCAGCTTGGAAGGCGGGGCGTGGACCGGGGAGCTGTTTTTT.

The gene calls are TRBV10-3 and TRBJ2-3, with 12 bases that match TRBD2. CDR1 ENHRY and CDR2 SYGVKD come from the germline V gene. V was pared by 8 bases and J by 6 bases, with 12 bases of the junction left unmatched. The CDR3 runs 16 residues. DNA of the CDR3: TGTGCCATCGCGACAGGACTAGCGGGAATGATCGATACGCAGTATTTT. Translation gives CAIATGLAGMIDTQYF.

The chain has TRBV10-3 and TRBJ2-3; 7 bases align to TRBD2. With 2 bases clipped from V and 4 bases from J, the junction kept 6 bases outside the gene matches. This CDR3 comprises 15 residues. CDR1 and CDR2 from the germline V gene are ENHRY and SYGVKD. CDR3 DNA sequence: TGTGCCATCAGTGAGAAGGCGGGAGTTTCAGATACGCAGTATTTT. It specifies CAISEKAGVSDTQYF.

The rearrangement uses TRBV20-1 and TRBJ2-1, with a possible D match to TRBD2 (6 bases). The germline V gene encodes CDR1 DFQATT and CDR2 SNEGSKA (reference sequence). Trimming stripped 5 bases from V and 10 bases from J, with 12 bases between. This CDR3 has 11 amino acids. CDR3 in DNA: TGCAGTGCTCTAACTAGCTCGGAGCAGTTCTTC. This translates into CSALTSSEQFF.

The J gene is TRBJ1-2, the V gene TRBV12-3 or TRBV12-4; 7 nucleotides agree with TRBD1. The CDR3 is made up of 13 amino acids. V dropped 4 bases and J dropped 5; count of bases not matched to a gene: 4. The CDR3 protein is CASSSTGAYGYTF. CDR3 DNA: TGTGCCAGCAGTTCCACAGGGGCTTATGGCTACACCTTC.

The genes are TRBV5-8 and TRBJ1-2; D is ambiguous. From germline, CDR1 is SGHTS and CDR2 YDEGEE. The V end lost 6 bases, the J end lost 7 bases, and 16 bases lay between the germline ends. The CDR3 has 13 residues. The CDR3 here is CASTNPPGSGYTF. The DNA of the CDR3 is TGTGCCAGCACAAATCCCCCGGGGAGTGGCTACACCTTC.

V gene TRBV2 combines with J gene TRBJ2-2; TRBD2 matches at 8 bases. CDR3 length: 16 amino acids. The J segment lost 5 bases and the V segment lost 2 bases, leaving 7 bases of the junction unmatched. The germline gives CDR1 SNHLY, CDR2 FYNNEI. The CDR3 is CASSELTGRGTGELFF. As DNA, the CDR3 is TGTGCCAGCAGTGAACTAACCGGGAGGGGTACCGGGGAGCTGTTTTTT.

The V and J genes are TRBV5-6 and TRBJ1-1, with D possibly TRBD1 on 5 matching bases. Looked up from germline, CDR1 is SGHDT and CDR2 is YYEEEE. This CDR3 is built from 15 residues. With 0 bases removed from V and 3 bases from J, the gap between germline ends came to 12 bases. CDR3 sequence (DNA): TGTGCCAGCAGCTTGGGGGCAGGGCTGGACACTGAAGCTTTCTTT. Residues: CASSLGAGLDTEAFF.

The chain uses TRBV7-2 and TRBJ1-1, with 7 bases that match TRBD1. V lost 4 bases to trimming and J lost 5 bases; unmatched junction nucleotides: 7. Germline loops: CDR1 SGHTA, CDR2 FQGNSA. This CDR3 contains 14 residues. DNA for the CDR3: TGTGCCAGCAGCTCAGGGACAGTAAATACTGAAGCTTTCTTT. It yields the protein CASSSGTVNTEAFF.

CDR3 loop: CASSLTGGRAYEQYF. As DNA, the CDR3 is TGTGCCAGCAGCTTAACCGGAGGACGAGCCTACGAGCAGTACTTC. The chain uses TRBV7-9 and TRBJ2-7, with a weak D call TRBD2 (5 bases). Germline assignment: CDR1 SEHNR and CDR2 FQNEAQ (reference sequence). V lost 2 bases to trimming and J lost 2 bases, with 13 bases between them. This CDR3 region has 15 residues.

The sample holds a few counts of this clone. The gene calls are TRBV2 and TRBJ2-2; 7 bases line up with TRBD2. The CDR3 loop spans 16 amino acids. V lost 6 bases to trimming and J lost 0 bases; unmatched junction nucleotides: 7. CDR1 is SNHLY, CDR2 FYNNEI, per germline. In DNA form, the CDR3 reads TGTGCCAGCAGGGGGGGGACCTCAACGAACACCGGGGAGCTGTTTTTT. This sequence encodes CASRGGTSTNTGELFF.

The sample holds a few counts of this clone. V usage is TRBV7-2 and J usage is TRBJ2-7; 12 bases align to TRBD2. Unmatched junction bases numbered 10, after V lost 1 base and J lost 9 bases. CDR1 is SGHTA and CDR2 is FQGNSA in the germline V gene. The CDR3 covers 16 residues. CDR3 nucleotides: TGTGCCAGCAGCTTAGGGACTAGCGGGGCTTCGGGCGGGCAGTACTTC. Translation gives CASSLGTSGASGGQYF.

This clone was seen more than once but under ten times. Other nucleotide sequences from this sample produce the same CDR3. This rearrangement joins TRBV10-2 to TRBJ2-7; tentative D call: TRBD2 (5 bases). CDR1 and CDR2 (germline): WSHSY, SAAADI. The V end was cut by 8 bases, the J end by 5 bases, with 10 bases between. This CDR3 contains 11 residues. The CDR3 nucleotides read TGCGCCAGCGGAGGAGTAGACGAGCAGTACTTC. It translates to CASGGVDEQYF.

The rearrangement links TRBV27 to TRBJ1-5; D is unresolved. CDR1 and CDR2 from the germline V gene are MNHEY and SMNVEV (reference sequence). CDR3 length equals 15 residues. Trimming pared 5 bases from V and 0 bases from J, leaving 11 bases between. Here the CDR3 DNA reads TGTGCCAGCAGTCGGTCGGTAAATAGCAATCAGCCCCAGCATTTT. Residues: CASSRSVNSNQPQHF.

The chain uses TRBV19 and TRBJ2-1; 8 nucleotides agree with TRBD2. This CDR3 has 15 residues. The germline V gene encodes CDR1 LNHDA and CDR2 SQIVND (reference sequence). J gave up 0 bases and V 7 bases, and 5 bases lay outside the gene matches. Here the CDR3 reads CASTSGTSSYNEQFF. In DNA, the CDR3 is TGTGCCAGTACCTCCGGGACTAGCTCCTACAATGAGCAGTTCTTC.

The chain has TRBV27 and TRBJ1-5; the D gene is possibly TRBD1 (5 bases). The germline gives CDR1 MNHEY, CDR2 SMNVEV (reference sequence). Trimming left V 6 bases short and J 11 bases short, with 20 bases between. This CDR3 region has 14 residues. This chain's CDR3 is CASSPQGALWAQHF. The CDR3 DNA is TGTGCCAGCAGCCCCCAGGGTGCCCTTTGGGCCCAGCATTTT.

V usage is TRBV11-2 and J usage is TRBJ1-5, with TRBD1 identical over 9 bases. The CDR3 consists of 13 residues. Per germline, CDR1 SGHAT and CDR2 FQNNGV. V lost 5 bases to trimming and J lost 6 bases; unmatched junction nucleotides: 2. The CDR3 DNA reads TGTGCCAGCAGCATACAGGGGGCTCAGCCCCAGCATTTT. Translation gives CASSIQGAQPQHF.

The V and J genes are TRBV18 and TRBJ2-6; maybe TRBD1 (6 bases). Per germline, CDR1 KGHSH and CDR2 LQKENI. V was pared by 5 bases and J by 2 bases, with 13 bases between. The CDR3 is made up of 16 amino acids. The CDR3 here is CASSNQGLAGANVLTF. CDR3 DNA sequence: TGTGCCAGCTCAAATCAGGGGTTGGCTGGGGCCAACGTCCTGACTTTC. Looking up the rest from reference TRBV18 and TRBJ2-6 gives the full variable domain: NAGVMQNPRHLVRRRGQEARLRCSPMKGHSHVYWYRQLPEEGLKFMVYLQKENIIDESGMPKERFSAEFPKEGPSILRIQQVVRGDSAAYFCASSNQGLAGANVLTFGAGSRLTVL.

The rearrangement links TRBV7-2 to TRBJ2-7; D is ambiguous. Trimming removed 10 bases from V and 3 bases from J, with 16 bases in between. CDR1 and CDR2 from the germline V gene are SGHTA and FQGNSA. This CDR3 region has 13 residues. Here the CDR3 DNA reads TGTGCCACCCGGAGAATGTCGGACTACGAGCAGTACTTC. Translation gives CATRRMSDYEQYF. The variable domain in full, with the rest retrieved from reference TRBV7-2 and TRBJ2-7, is GAGVSQSPSNKVTEKGKDVELRCDPISGHTALYWYRQSLGQGLEFLIYFQGNSAPDKSGLPSDRFSAERTGGSVSTLTIQRTQQEDSAVYLCATRRMSDYEQYFGPGTRLTVT.

CDR3 amino acids: CASSSRDSYEQYF. The DNA for the CDR3 is TGTGCCAGCAGCTCCCGGGACAGCTACGAGCAGTACTTC. V and J are TRBV5-5 and TRBJ2-7; 7 bases are a match to TRBD1. This CDR3 has 13 residues. V lost 3 bases to trimming and J lost 3 bases; unmatched junction nucleotides: 3. The V gene's germline CDR1 is SGHKS and CDR2 YYEKEE (reference sequence).

The chain carries TRBV2 and TRBJ2-5, with 7 bases fitting TRBD1. This CDR3 has 16 amino acids. Germline V gene lookup returns CDR1 SNHLY and CDR2 FYNNEI. Losses at the gene ends were 4 bases for V and 5 bases for J; bases not matched to a gene: 13. CDR3 residues: CASSVQGSTKGETQYF. The CDR3 DNA sequence: TGTGCCAGCAGTGTACAGGGGTCGACGAAGGGGGAGACCCAGTACTTC.

This clone was detected only a few times. The rearrangement uses TRBV7-3 and TRBJ2-6; D is undetermined. The CDR3 is made up of 14 amino acids. Germline V gives CDR1 SGHTA, CDR2 FQGTGA. V lost 7 bases and J lost 0, with 7 bases in between. In DNA form, the CDR3 reads TGTGCCAGCACCTTGAGCTCTGGGGCCAACGTCCTGACTTTC. It codes for CASTLSSGANVLTF. The variable domain in full, completed from reference TRBV7-3 and TRBJ2-6, reads GAGVSQTPSNKVTEKGKYVELRCDPISGHTALYWYRQSLGQGPEFLIYFQGTGAADDSGLPNDRFFAVRPEGSVSTLKIQRTERGDSAVYLCASTLSSGANVLTFGAGSRLTVL.

The chain recombines TRBV18 with TRBJ1-2, with 7 bases aligning to TRBD1. This CDR3 is 15 amino acids long. Germline values: CDR1 KGHSH, CDR2 LQKENI. Trimming cost V 2 bases and J 4 bases; bases outside gene matches: 7. The CDR3 nucleotides read TGTGCCAGCTCACCAACAGGGGATGTGGGCTATGGCTACACCTTC. Protein sequence: CASSPTGDVGYGYTF.

The chain has TRBV7-2 and TRBJ1-1; TRBD1 agrees at 10 bases. Germline CDR1 and CDR2: SGHTA and FQGNSA. This CDR3 region has 12 residues. Germline trimming cut 5 bases from V and 11 bases from J; bases unmatched to any gene: 5. CDR3 nucleotide sequence: TGTGCCAGCAGCCTACGACAGGGGGCTGCTTTCTTT. It specifies CASSLRQGAAFF.

This clone was seen more than once but under ten times. V is TRBV18 and J is TRBJ2-7; D is possibly TRBD1 (7 bases). Germline V lookup: CDR1 KGHSH, CDR2 LQKENI. V was pared by 6 bases and J by 1 base, with 16 bases between. The CDR3 runs to 15 residues. The DNA for the CDR3 is TGTGCCAGCTCGCGCGGGGACAGTGGGTCCTACGAGCAGTACTTC. It specifies CASSRGDSGSYEQYF.